Sequencing of this TCR beta chain was carried out in a study of CXCR3-negative and CXCR3-positive naive CD8 T cells. Study results and caveats: TRBV-TRBJ usage was alike in naive CXCR3-negative and CXCR3-positive cells but differed in memory cells. Whereas both naive subsets had comparably high diversity, memory CD8+ cells had much lower diversity. CXCR3-positive naive cells had more hydrophobic TRB CDR3s than CXCR3-negative naive cells. Most assays used freshly isolated PBMCs, as cryopreservation partially reduced CXCR3.

Every CD8+ T cell subset underwent triplicate sorting at roughly 320,000 cells apiece. As regards this clonotype: Antigen: not known.

Carrying UMI labels, the TRB cDNA libraries were prepared through 5' RACE. TCRdb reprocessed the 5' RACE reads and reports one entry per CDR3 protein, with no DNA. The sample table includes roughly 120,000 distinct CDR3 sequences. The TCR was taken from a human donor in good health. Some clones in this sample may be carry-over from other donors' samples. Sequenced material: naive CXCR3+ CD8+ T cells from blood. The subset was: CD45RO-CCR7+CD27+CD95- naive CD8+ T cells expressing CXCR3 (TNR3+).

The CDR3 spells CSVETNYEQYF. This chain uses TRBV29-1 with TRBJ2-7; the TCRdb call, TRBD2, lacks DNA for checking. CDR1 and CDR2 (germline): SQVTM, ANQGSEA. The CDR3 spans 11 residues.